The 3 T cell receptor beta chains listed next were all sequenced from one sample in a study of cytotoxic CD8 clonotypes in ibrutinib-treated CLL. Clones were sequenced by immunoSEQ multiplex PCR, and TCRdb holds only the in-frame ones, with some missing. The table has fewer than 400,000 clones, over 55% seen once. Sequenced here: PBMCs, sampled after 36 months of ibrutinib treatment. The receptors come from a human donor with chronic lymphocytic leukemia.

The V and J genes are TRBV11-2 and TRBJ2-1, with TRBD2 matching over 10 bases. V lost 3 bases to trimming and J lost 10 bases; unmatched junction nucleotides: 9. This CDR3 contains 15 residues. Germline V gives CDR1 SGHAT, CDR2 FQNNGV. CDR3 bases: TGTGCCAGCAGCTTTTCAACACTAGCGGGAATGGAGCAGTTCTTC. Translated: CASSFSTLAGMEQFF.

The rearrangement links TRBV7-8 to TRBJ2-1, with D unclear. V lost 10 bases and J 4 bases, leaving 14 bases between the germline ends. The V gene's germline CDR1 is SGHVS and CDR2 FQNEAQ. CDR3 length: 13 amino acids. The CDR3: CATTVPPYNEQFF. The CDR3 coding sequence is TGTGCCACCACCGTGCCTCCTTACAATGAGCAGTTCTTC.

In this sample, this clone turned up a few times. The rearrangement links TRBV7-6 to TRBJ2-7; tentatively, D is TRBD1 (7 bases). V lost 5 bases and J lost 3, with 14 bases in between. Germline V CDR1 and CDR2: SGHVS, FNYEAQ. This CDR3 comprises 14 residues. CDR3 loop: CASSQGGGNYEQYF. The CDR3, as DNA: TGTGCCAGCAGCCAAGGGGGCGGGAACTACGAGCAGTACTTC.